This passage covers 20 T cell receptor beta chains from one sample sequenced in a study of blood T cell repertoires in COVID-19 (dated by TCRdb to about 2020). Library preparation used the immunoSEQ multiplex PCR assay. The immuneACCESS repertoire file appears here via TCRdb, limited to in-frame rearrangements. These files lack a portion of the clones; in checked studies, under half of the deficit traces to unresolved V genes, and the cause of the others is not known. The sample has 440,000 or so clones on record, approximately 89% of them singletons. The ten largest clones capture roughly 1.6% of the sample. Sample: peripheral blood. These receptors originate from a woman between 35 and 50 years old with COVID-19, enrolled during active disease.

The V call is TRBV25-1, the J call TRBJ2-1, with D hard to call. Between the trimmed V and J ends, which lost 1 base and 5 bases, there was a span of 6 bases. Germline CDR1 reads MGHDK; CDR2 reads SYGVNS. CDR3 length: 13 amino acids. CDR3 in amino acids: CASSELLDNEQFF. The DNA for the CDR3 is TGTGCCAGCAGTGAATTGCTAGACAATGAGCAGTTCTTC.

This chain links TRBV9 with TRBJ2-2; the D gene is possibly TRBD2 (5 bases). Germline V CDR1 and CDR2: SGDLS, YYNGEE. The CDR3 totals 14 residues. The germline V and J ends were trimmed by 2 bases and 5 bases, with 10 bases remaining between them. Written as DNA, the CDR3 is TGTGCCAGCAGCGTCGGGGTGGAAACCGGGGAGCTGTTTTTT. It codes for CASSVGVETGELFF.

The chain has TRBV9 and TRBJ1-3; 7 bases fit TRBD1. CDR3 length equals 15 residues. The germline gives CDR1 SGDLS, CDR2 YYNGEE. Losses at the gene ends were 2 bases for V and 4 bases for J; bases not matched to a gene: 6. Here the CDR3 reads CASSVSQGTGNTIYF. The CDR3 bases are TGTGCCAGCAGCGTTTCACAGGGGACGGGAAACACCATATATTTT.

The chain has TRBV27 and TRBJ1-2; TRBD1 agrees at 10 bases. The CDR3 runs 15 residues. Germline-derived CDR1 and CDR2 are MNHEY and SMNVEV (reference sequence). V dropped 6 bases and J dropped 3; count of bases not matched to a gene: 7. CDR3 sequence reads: CASSPRQGAHYGYTF. The CDR3 DNA is TGTGCCAGCAGCCCGAGACAGGGGGCCCACTATGGCTACACCTTC.

This clone has only a few counts. The V call is TRBV6-5, the J call TRBJ1-1; D is possibly TRBD1 (5 bases). The V end was cut by 0 bases, the J end by 7 bases, with 9 bases between. Germline V gene data show CDR1 as MNHEY and CDR2 as SVGAGI. This CDR3 is 13 amino acids long. CDR3 nucleotide sequence: TGTGCCAGCAGTTACTCCCGCAGGGATGAAGCTTTCTTT. Its protein is CASSYSRRDEAFF.

The J gene is TRBJ2-7, the V gene TRBV4-3; possibly TRBD1 for D (8 bases). Trimming removed 1 base from V and 3 bases from J, with 19 bases in between. This CDR3 is 17 amino acids long. Germline CDR1 and CDR2: LGHNA and YSLEER. CDR3 in DNA: TGCGCCAGCAGCCAAGGCCCCGGGAGGACAGGGCACTACGAGCAGTACTTC. It encodes CASSQGPGRTGHYEQYF.

This clone came up a few times. The V gene is TRBV5-6, the J gene TRBJ2-7; weak D call: TRBD1 (5 bases). V dropped 4 bases and J dropped 5 bases, with 16 bases sitting between them. The CDR3 totals 14 residues. Germline CDR1 SGHDT, CDR2 YYEEEE. DNA of the CDR3: TGTGCCAGCAGCGGGAACACAGGATCCAACGAGCAGTACTTC. It yields the protein CASSGNTGSNEQYF. The whole variable domain, remainder taken from reference TRBV5-6 and TRBJ2-7, is DAGVTQSPTHLIKTRGQQVTLRCSPKSGHDTVSWYQQALGQGPQFIFQYYEEEERQRGNFPDRFSGHQFPNYSSELNVNALLLGDSALYLCASSGNTGSNEQYFGPGTRLTVT.

This sequence joins TRBV9 and TRBJ1-2; possibly TRBD1 for D (6 bases). This CDR3 comprises 13 residues. The V and J ends lost 4 bases and 6 bases respectively, with 13 bases between them. Germline assignment: CDR1 SGDLS and CDR2 YYNGEE. The CDR3 nucleotides are TGTGCCAGCAGCCTTCATACAGGGAATGGCTACACCTTC. Its protein product is CASSLHTGNGYTF.

The chain is built from TRBV4-3 and TRBJ1-2, with TRBD1 identical over 8 bases. CDR1 and CDR2 (germline): LGHNA, YSLEER. J was trimmed by 5 bases and V by 4 bases; bases with no gene match: 6. This CDR3 region has 14 residues. CDR3: CASSLSDRVYGYTF. The CDR3 DNA follows: TGCGCCAGCAGCCTCTCGGACAGGGTATATGGCTACACCTTC.

This sequence joins TRBV28 and TRBJ2-1, with 7 bases lining up with TRBD2. Per germline, CDR1 MDHEN and CDR2 SYDVKM. This CDR3 is built from 14 residues. With V trimmed by 4 bases and J by 16 bases, 16 bases remained unmatched. Written as DNA, the CDR3 is TGTGCCAGCAGTTCCGGGGGGACCTTGGGGTCTCAATTCTTC. Its translation: CASSSGGTLGSQFF. Looking up the rest from reference TRBV28 and TRBJ2-1 gives the full variable domain: DVKVTQSSRYLVKRTGEKVFLECVQDMDHENMFWYRQDPGLGLRLIYFSYDVKMKEKGDIPEGYSVSREKKERFSLILESASTNQTSMYLCASSSGGTLGSQFFGPGTRLTVL.

A note on this clone: Additional DNA sequences in this sample encode the identical CDR3. This chain uses TRBV30 with TRBJ1-1; tentatively, D is TRBD1 (6 bases). Trimming left V 5 bases short and J 4 bases short, with 8 bases between. CDR1 is GTSNPN and CDR2 is SVGIG in the germline V gene (reference sequence). The length of the CDR3 is 11 residues. CDR3 amino acids: CAWARGTEAFF. The CDR3 nucleotides read TGTGCCTGGGCCAGGGGCACTGAAGCTTTCTTT.

This rearrangement joins TRBV7-9 to TRBJ2-1; 8 bases fit TRBD2. The V gene's germline CDR1 is SEHNR and CDR2 FQNEAQ (reference sequence). J was trimmed by 5 bases and V by 5 bases; bases with no gene match: 11. The CDR3 length is 16 residues. The CDR3 nucleotides are TGTGCCAGCAGCACCGCATTGCGGGAGGTAAACAATGAGCAGTTCTTC. It codes for CASSTALREVNNEQFF.

The rearrangement joins TRBV10-3 to TRBJ2-1; 8 bases align to TRBD2. The germline V gene encodes CDR1 ENHRY and CDR2 SYGVKD. Trimming took 4 bases from V and 0 from J; bases not matched to a gene: 5. The CDR3 has 16 residues. CDR3 nucleotides: TGTGCCATCAGTGCCGGGGGGGGGTCCTCCTACAATGAGCAGTTCTTC. This encodes CAISAGGGSSYNEQFF.

This clone was counted a single time. V usage is TRBV29-1 and J usage is TRBJ1-4, with 9 positions matching TRBD1. Germline CDR1 reads SQVTM; CDR2 reads ANQGSEA. V trimming: 1 base; J trimming: 6 bases; junction bases outside the gene matches: 3. The CDR3 runs 14 residues. Here the CDR3 reads CSVEGDRVDEKLFF. As DNA, the CDR3 is TGCAGCGTTGAAGGGGACAGGGTAGATGAAAAACTGTTTTTT.

The V and J genes are TRBV7-2 and TRBJ1-2, with D unclear. Trimming pared 3 bases from V and 8 bases from J, leaving 13 bases between. This CDR3 contains 13 residues. Germline loops: CDR1 SGHTA, CDR2 FQGNSA. CDR3: CASSFGETEGYTF. The DNA for the CDR3 is TGTGCCAGCAGCTTCGGGGAGACGGAGGGCTACACCTTC.

The chain uses TRBV4-1 and TRBJ1-2, with 11 bases identical to TRBD1. V shed 9 bases and J 3 bases; nucleotides not matched to a gene: 6. The germline V gene encodes CDR1 MGHRA and CDR2 YSYEKL. The CDR3 runs to 14 residues. CDR3 in amino acids: CASYSGQGDYGYTF. As DNA, the CDR3 is TGCGCCAGTTATTCGGGACAGGGGGACTATGGCTACACCTTC.

The rearrangement uses TRBV5-1 and TRBJ2-3, with unresolved D. The CDR3 totals 13 residues. Germline CDR1 SGHRS, CDR2 YFSETQ. Between the trimmed V and J ends, which lost 0 bases and 5 bases, there was a span of 7 bases. The CDR3 nucleotides read TGCGCCAGCAGCTTGGCGAGTCGAGATACGCAGTATTTT. It encodes CASSLASRDTQYF.

The rearrangement uses TRBV11-2 and TRBJ2-7; 7 bases are a match to TRBD2. Germline V gives CDR1 SGHAT, CDR2 FQNNGV. Losses at the gene ends were 2 bases for V and 4 bases for J; bases not matched to a gene: 5. The length of the CDR3 is 14 residues. Written as DNA, the CDR3 is TGTGCCAGCAGCTTATCGGCGGGGGAGTACGAGCAGTACTTC. Its translation: CASSLSAGEYEQYF.

The chain recombines TRBV6-5 with TRBJ2-7, with D maybe TRBD2 (6 bases). The V end lost 2 bases, the J end lost 2 bases, and 10 bases lay between the germline ends. The CDR3 covers 14 residues. CDR1 MNHEY and CDR2 SVGAGI come from the germline V gene. CDR3 protein: CASSYGTSAYEQYF. As DNA, the CDR3 is TGTGCCAGCAGTTACGGGACTTCGGCCTACGAGCAGTACTTC.

The chain employs TRBV5-1 and TRBJ2-7, with 11 nucleotides matching TRBD2. Per the germline V gene, CDR1 is SGHRS and CDR2 is YFSETQ. The CDR3 runs 15 residues. Trimming removed 1 base from V and 7 bases from J; junction bases left unmatched: 7. CDR3 protein: CASSLSSGRPLEQYF. CDR3 nucleotide sequence: TGCGCCAGCAGCTTGTCTAGCGGGAGGCCCTTAGAGCAGTACTTC.